Shown below are 30 T cell receptor beta chains from a single sample sequenced in a study of early T cells in non-severe SARS-CoV-2 infection. TCRdb analysed the 5' RACE reads with MiXCR anew, one entry per CDR3 protein. The repertoire holds tens of thousands of distinct CDR3 sequences, about 9.7% seen once, with less than 5% in the top ten. Specimen: whole blood. Receptors were obtained from an adult who was a healthcare worker with PCR-confirmed SARS-CoV-2 infection or an uninfected control (not recorded which).

This clonotype showed up just a few times. The chain employs TRBV12-3 or TRBV12-4 and TRBJ1-2, with 8 bases aligning to TRBD1. V shed 6 bases and J 8 bases; nucleotides not matched to a gene: 8. This CDR3 region has 13 residues. CDR3 coding DNA: TGTGCCAGCAGCCAGGACAGGGCGGGAGGCTACACCTTC. Its translation is CASSQDRAGGYTF.

Many counts were recorded for this clonotype. The V call is TRBV7-2, the J call TRBJ2-1, with 9 bases lining up with TRBD2. With V trimmed by 0 bases and J by 8 bases, 11 bases remained unmatched. In germline, CDR1 is SGHTA, CDR2 FQGNSA. This CDR3 is built from 17 residues. For the CDR3, the DNA is TGTGCCAGCAGCTTAGCTCGTCTGGCGGGAGGGCTCGATGAGCAGTTCTTC. It is translated as CASSLARLAGGLDEQFF.

The V and J genes are TRBV6-1 and TRBJ2-2, with D perhaps matching TRBD1 or TRBD2 (5 bases each). Germline values: CDR1 MNHNS, CDR2 SASEGT. Trimming took off 4 bases at V and 6 bases at J, with 15 bases between the two ends. The CDR3 spans 15 residues. The chain's CDR3 is CASSGWGSMAGELFF. The CDR3 coding sequence is TGTGCCAGCAGTGGTTGGGGGAGCATGGCCGGGGAGCTGTTTTTT.

This clonotype was observed a handful of times. The J gene is TRBJ2-2, the V gene TRBV25-1, with D possibly being TRBD1 or TRBD2 (5 bases each). The CDR3 is 15 residues long. The V and J ends lost 5 bases and 4 bases respectively, with 14 bases between them. Per germline, CDR1 MGHDK and CDR2 SYGVNS. The CDR3 spells CASSPPRGSTGELFF. The DNA for the CDR3 is TGTGCCAGCAGTCCCCCCCGGGGCAGCACCGGGGAGCTGTTTTTT. Looking up the rest from reference TRBV25-1 and TRBJ2-2 gives the full variable domain: EADIYQTPRYLVIGTGKKITLECSQTMGHDKMYWYQQDPGMELHLIHYSYGVNSTEKGDLSSESTVSRIRTEHFPLTLESARPSHTSQYLCASSPPRGSTGELFFGEGSRLTVL.

There are a few counts of this clonotype. The V gene is TRBV20-1, the J gene TRBJ2-1, with a possible D match to TRBD2 (8 bases). CDR3 length equals 16 residues. Deletions cut 3 bases from V and 5 bases from J, with 20 bases between. Germline loops: CDR1 DFQATT, CDR2 SNEGSKA (reference sequence). The CDR3 DNA follows: TGCAGTGCTAGTCCCGGGGGGGCCCAGGGGGACAATGAGCAGTTCTTC. Its translation: CSASPGGAQGDNEQFF.

Many counts were recorded for this clonotype. The V and J genes are TRBV29-1 and TRBJ2-6; unclear D gene. This CDR3 has 14 residues. V shed 7 bases and J shed 0 bases, with 10 bases lying between them. The germline V gene has CDR1 SQVTM and CDR2 ANQGSEA. The CDR3 loop is CSAQVSSGANVLTF. CDR3 nucleotide sequence: TGCAGCGCCCAAGTGAGCTCTGGGGCCAACGTCCTGACTTTC. The full variable domain, rest sourced from reference TRBV29-1 and TRBJ2-6, is SAVISQKPSRDICQRGTSLTIQCQVDSQVTMMFWYRQQPGQSLTLIATANQGSEATYESGFVIDKFPISRPNLTFSTLTVSNMSPEDSSIYLCSAQVSSGANVLTFGAGSRLTVL.

This clonotype came up many times. This rearrangement joins TRBV7-9 to TRBJ2-5, with D perhaps assigned TRBD1 or TRBD2 (5 bases each). CDR1 is SEHNR and CDR2 is FQNEAQ in the germline V gene (reference sequence). V lost 4 bases to trimming and J lost 3 bases, with 15 bases between them. This CDR3 has 15 residues. CDR3 sequence reads: CASSSNRDPKETQYF. In DNA form, the CDR3 reads TGTGCCAGCAGCTCGAACCGGGACCCCAAAGAGACCCAGTACTTC.

This clonotype was detected many times. The CDR3 nucleotides read TGTGCCAGTAGTTCTGGACAGGCTAACTATGGCTACACCTTC. This encodes CASSSGQANYGYTF. The V call is TRBV19, the J call TRBJ1-2; 7 bases align to TRBD1. The ends lost 5 bases at V and 0 bases at J; junction bases unmatched: 3. This CDR3 comprises 14 residues. Germline V gene lookup returns CDR1 LNHDA and CDR2 SQIVND (reference sequence). Supplemented by reference TRBV19 and TRBJ1-2, the full variable domain reads DGGITQSPKYLFRKEGQNVTLSCEQNLNHDAMYWYRQDPGQGLRLIYYSQIVNDFQKGDIAEGYSVSREKKESFPLTVTSAQKNPTAFYLCASSSGQANYGYTFGSGTRLTVV.

This clonotype was counted at least ten times. This sequence joins TRBV11-2 and TRBJ1-2, with 8 bases aligning to TRBD1. Germline CDR1 reads SGHAT; CDR2 reads FQNNGV. The CDR3 consists of 19 residues. V dropped 6 bases and J dropped 5; count of bases not matched to a gene: 23. CDR3 loop: CASSFASGSAGDRGYGYTF. The CDR3 nucleotides read TGTGCCAGCAGTTTCGCATCGGGAAGCGCCGGAGACAGGGGTTATGGCTACACCTTC.

This clonotype was found many times. The V and J genes are TRBV27 and TRBJ1-4; TRBD1 is a possible D gene (5 bases). CDR1 and CDR2 from the germline V gene are MNHEY and SMNVEV (reference sequence). The CDR3 loop spans 16 amino acids. The V end lost 3 bases, the J end lost 4 bases, and 15 bases lay between the germline ends. CDR3: CASSFAGAQGNEKLFF. Written as DNA, the CDR3 is TGTGCCAGCAGTTTCGCCGGGGCCCAGGGTAATGAAAAACTGTTTTTT.

This clonotype was counted many times. As DNA, the CDR3 is TGCGCCAGCAGCCAAGATGGCACTAGTGTGGAGACCCAGTACTTC. It encodes CASSQDGTSVETQYF. The chain couples TRBV4-1 to TRBJ2-5, with a tentative D call TRBD2 (5 bases). V was trimmed by 0 bases and J by 5 bases, leaving 13 bases between them. Germline V gene lookup returns CDR1 MGHRA and CDR2 YSYEKL. This CDR3 comprises 15 residues.

This clonotype was observed at least ten times. V is TRBV11-2 and J is TRBJ2-7; tentatively, D is TRBD2 (6 bases). V was shortened by 7 bases and J by 1 base, with 8 bases between the two germline ends. Germline V gene lookup returns CDR1 SGHAT and CDR2 FQNNGV. The CDR3 is made up of 12 amino acids. The CDR3 DNA follows: TGTGCCAGCAACGGGGGTTCCTACGAGCAGTACTTC. Its translation: CASNGGSYEQYF. The full variable domain, rest sourced from reference TRBV11-2 and TRBJ2-7, is EAGVAQSPRYKIIEKRQSVAFWCNPISGHATLYWYQQILGQGPKLLIQFQNNGVVDDSQLPKDRFSAERLKGVDSTLKIQPAKLEDSAVYLCASNGGSYEQYFGPGTRLTVT.

Many counts were recorded for this clonotype. The CDR3 DNA is TGTGCCAGCAGCTTAGGGGGGACTAGTAGCAATGAGCAGTTCTTC. The encoded protein is CASSLGGTSSNEQFF. The chain joins TRBV11-2 to TRBJ2-1, with 8 bases matching TRBD2. CDR1 and CDR2 from the germline V gene are SGHAT and FQNNGV. J gave up 6 bases and V 1 base, and 5 bases lay outside the gene matches. The CDR3 is 15 amino acids.

This clonotype was picked up many times. The rearrangement joins TRBV7-9 to TRBJ1-1; the D gene is possibly TRBD1 (6 bases). This CDR3 has 13 amino acids. The germline V gene encodes CDR1 SEHNR and CDR2 FQNEAQ (reference sequence). V was clipped by 3 bases and J by 6 bases, with 11 bases between them. The CDR3 DNA follows: TGTGCCAGCAGCTTGGGGGCGCGCGCTGAAGCTTTCTTT. Its translation: CASSLGARAEAFF.

This clonotype was seen ten or more times. The chain recombines TRBV12-3 or TRBV12-4 with TRBJ1-1; D is perhaps TRBD1 (6 bases). The CDR3 totals 16 residues. V lost 5 bases and J lost 5, with 21 bases in between. The CDR3 DNA reads as TGTGCCAGCAGTGTGGGATTACAGGGAAGGGGAACTGAAGCTTTCTTT. Protein sequence: CASSVGLQGRGTEAFF.

The chain couples TRBV11-2 to TRBJ2-7; 11 bases are shared with TRBD2. Germline V gene sequence: CDR1 SGHAT, CDR2 FQNNGV. V dropped 3 bases and J dropped 0; count of bases not matched to a gene: 1. The CDR3 covers 15 residues. The CDR3 DNA follows: TGTGCCAGCAGCTTTAGCGGGAGGGCCTCCTACGAGCAGTACTTC. Protein sequence: CASSFSGRASYEQYF.

Ten or more counts support this clonotype. The J gene is TRBJ2-5, the V gene TRBV12-3 or TRBV12-4; the D is unclear. The CDR3 loop spans 12 amino acids. With 3 bases removed from V and 5 bases from J, the gap between germline ends came to 7 bases. The CDR3, as DNA: TGTGCCAGCAGTTTCGATCAGGAGACCCAGTACTTC. This translates into CASSFDQETQYF.

The chain couples TRBV4-3 to TRBJ2-2; D is possibly TRBD1 or TRBD2 (5 bases each). CDR1 and CDR2 (germline): LGHNA, YSLEER. CDR3 size: 16 residues. The V end was cut by 0 bases, the J end by 3 bases, with 11 bases between. The CDR3 loop reads CASSQDWGWDTGELFF. CDR3 in DNA: TGCGCCAGCAGCCAAGATTGGGGGTGGGACACCGGGGAGCTGTTTTTT.

This clonotype appeared many times. The chain employs TRBV6-5 and TRBJ2-7, with 7 positions matching TRBD2. The CDR3 sequence is 12 residues long. Unmatched junction bases numbered 6, after V lost 7 bases and J lost 6 bases. The germline gives CDR1 MNHEY, CDR2 SVGAGI. CDR3: CASNNGGGEQYF. The CDR3 DNA sequence: TGTGCCAGCAATAACGGCGGGGGCGAGCAGTACTTC.

This clonotype showed up many times. The genes are TRBV11-2 and TRBJ2-3, with a possible D match to TRBD2 (6 bases). This CDR3 contains 18 residues. V was clipped by 6 bases and J by 2 bases, with 24 bases between them. Germline assignment: CDR1 SGHAT and CDR2 FQNNGV. This chain's CDR3 is CASSYTSSGGSFTDTQYF. The CDR3 bases are TGTGCCAGCAGTTATACTAGCTCAGGCGGTTCTTTCACAGATACGCAGTATTTT.

This clonotype was counted only a few times. The chain has TRBV7-2 and TRBJ2-7, with TRBD2 matching over 9 bases. In germline, CDR1 is SGHTA, CDR2 FQGNSA. The CDR3 covers 15 residues. V lost 1 base to trimming and J lost 2 bases; unmatched junction nucleotides: 3. CDR3 nucleotide sequence: TGTGCCAGCAGCTTAGTATTAGCGGGGGCCTACGAGCAGTACTTC. Residues: CASSLVLAGAYEQYF.

At least ten counts were recorded for this clonotype. The V and J genes are TRBV21-1 and TRBJ2-1. TRBV21-1 is classified as a pseudogene. The CDR3 contains 16 residues. The CDR3: CASSRDLVLGYNEQFF. CDR3 in DNA: TGTGCCAGCAGCCGCGATTTGGTTCTGGGATACAATGAGCAGTTCTTC.

This clonotype was seen ten or more times. The rearrangement uses TRBV2 and TRBJ2-5; 10 positions agree with TRBD2. With V trimmed by 6 bases and J by 0 bases, 4 bases remained unmatched. The CDR3 has 15 amino acids. Germline CDR1 SNHLY, CDR2 FYNNEI. The CDR3 sequence: CASRGAGGNQETQYF. The CDR3, as DNA: TGTGCCAGCAGGGGAGCGGGAGGGAACCAAGAGACCCAGTACTTC.

This clonotype was found many times. The V gene is TRBV7-2, the J gene TRBJ1-5; D may be TRBD1 (6 bases). This CDR3 has 15 amino acids. V lost 4 bases and J 3 bases, leaving 13 bases between the germline ends. Per germline, CDR1 SGHTA and CDR2 FQGNSA. CDR3 in DNA: TGTGCCAGCAGCTCCCGGGGGGCTTCCAATCAGCCCCAGCATTTT. Translating gives CASSSRGASNQPQHF.

At least ten counts were recorded for this clonotype. V gene TRBV7-8 combines with J gene TRBJ1-1; D gene uncertain. There are 17 residues in the CDR3. Trimming stripped 6 bases from V and 0 bases from J, with 20 bases between. Germline V gives CDR1 SGHVS, CDR2 FQNEAQ. CDR3 coding DNA: TGTGCCAGCAGTTTCAACCGAGACCGCCACATGAACACTGAAGCTTTCTTT. As protein: CASSFNRDRHMNTEAFF. The variable domain in full, with the rest retrieved from reference TRBV7-8 and TRBJ1-1, is GAGVSQSPRYKVAKRGQDVALRCDPISGHVSLFWYQQALGQGPEFLTYFQNEAQLDKSGLPSDRFFAERPEGSVSTLKIQRTQQEDSAVYLCASSFNRDRHMNTEAFFGQGTRLTVV.

This clonotype was seen ten or more times. This chain connects TRBV5-1 to TRBJ1-1, with 9 positions matching TRBD1. Germline CDR1 is SGHRS and CDR2 is YFSETQ. V lost 4 bases and J lost 6; bases outside the gene matches: 10. This CDR3 is 15 amino acids long. DNA of the CDR3: TGCGCCAGCAGCCTAAGGACAGGGGAAGGCCCTGAAGCTTTCTTT. It yields the protein CASSLRTGEGPEAFF.

At least ten counts were recorded for this clonotype. This chain joins TRBV6-2 or TRBV6-3 and TRBJ2-6; the D is unclear. Trimming removed 5 bases at V and 0 bases at J, with 11 bases between. The CDR3 loop spans 16 amino acids. Germline-derived CDR1 and CDR2 are MNHEY and SVGEGT. The CDR3 region has the DNA TGTGCCAGCAGTGGCCCTCAGTACTCTGGGGCCAACGTCCTGACTTTC. Its translation is CASSGPQYSGANVLTF.

Only one count was recorded for this clonotype. A read error may explain this, as a much larger clone is one base away. The chain recombines TRBV6-2 or TRBV6-3 with TRBJ2-1, with 13 nucleotides matching TRBD2. The junction had 11 bases not matched to a gene; V was cut back by 2 bases and J by 13 bases. The CDR3 consists of 16 residues. Germline assignment: CDR1 MNHEY and CDR2 SVGEGT. The CDR3 sequence: CASSYPTSGRGSDQFF. The CDR3 region has the DNA TGTGCCAGCAGTTACCCCACTAGCGGGAGGGGGAGTGACCAGTTCTTC.

The chain employs TRBV20-1 and TRBJ1-1, with D unclear. The CDR3 covers 13 residues. Per the germline V gene, CDR1 is DFQATT and CDR2 is SNEGSKA (reference sequence). V was clipped by 0 bases and J by 0 bases, with 5 bases between them. CDR3 nucleotide sequence: TGCAGTGCTAGAGACAGCCTGAACACTGAAGCTTTCTTT. Residues: CSARDSLNTEAFF.

This clonotype has a count of ten or more. The V gene is TRBV7-3, the J gene TRBJ1-1; D is perhaps TRBD1 (5 bases). V gave up 6 bases and J gave up 3 bases, with 11 bases separating them. The V gene's germline CDR1 is SGHTA and CDR2 FQGTGA. CDR3 length equals 13 residues. CDR3 nucleotides: TGTGCCAGCAGGAAAAGCAGGGACACTGAAGCTTTCTTT. Translated, it gives CASRKSRDTEAFF.